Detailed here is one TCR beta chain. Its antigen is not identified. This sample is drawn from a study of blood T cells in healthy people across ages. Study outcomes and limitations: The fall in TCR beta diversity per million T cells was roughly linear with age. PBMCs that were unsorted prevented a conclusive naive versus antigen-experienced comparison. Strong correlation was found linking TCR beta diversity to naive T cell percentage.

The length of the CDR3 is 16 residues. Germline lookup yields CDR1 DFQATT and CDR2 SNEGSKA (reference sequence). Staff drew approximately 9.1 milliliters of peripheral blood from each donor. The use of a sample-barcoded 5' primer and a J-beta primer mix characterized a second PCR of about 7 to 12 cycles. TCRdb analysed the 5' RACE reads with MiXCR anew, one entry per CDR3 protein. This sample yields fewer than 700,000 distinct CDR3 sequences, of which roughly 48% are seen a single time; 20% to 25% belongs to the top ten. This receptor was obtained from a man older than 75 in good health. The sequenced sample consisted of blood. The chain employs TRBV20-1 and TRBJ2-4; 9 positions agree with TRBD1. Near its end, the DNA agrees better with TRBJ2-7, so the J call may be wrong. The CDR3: CSARDQIGTGRYEQYF. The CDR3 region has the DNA TGCAGTGCTAGAGATCAGATCGGGACAGGGCGGTACGAGCAGTACTTC.